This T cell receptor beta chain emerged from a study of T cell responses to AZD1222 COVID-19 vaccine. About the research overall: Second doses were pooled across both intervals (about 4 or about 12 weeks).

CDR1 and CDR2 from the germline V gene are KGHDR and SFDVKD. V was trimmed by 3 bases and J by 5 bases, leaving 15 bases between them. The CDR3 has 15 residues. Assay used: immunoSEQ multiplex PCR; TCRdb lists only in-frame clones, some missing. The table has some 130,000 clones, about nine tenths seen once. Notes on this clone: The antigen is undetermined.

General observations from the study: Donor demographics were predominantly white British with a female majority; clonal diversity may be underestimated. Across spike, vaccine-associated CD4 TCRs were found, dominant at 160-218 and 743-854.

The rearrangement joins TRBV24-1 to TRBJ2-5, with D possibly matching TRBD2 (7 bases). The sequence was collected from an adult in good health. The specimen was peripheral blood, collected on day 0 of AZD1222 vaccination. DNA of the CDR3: TGTGCCACCAGTGATAACTCCGGGGGGCTGGAGACCCAGTACTTC. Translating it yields CATSDNSGGLETQYF.